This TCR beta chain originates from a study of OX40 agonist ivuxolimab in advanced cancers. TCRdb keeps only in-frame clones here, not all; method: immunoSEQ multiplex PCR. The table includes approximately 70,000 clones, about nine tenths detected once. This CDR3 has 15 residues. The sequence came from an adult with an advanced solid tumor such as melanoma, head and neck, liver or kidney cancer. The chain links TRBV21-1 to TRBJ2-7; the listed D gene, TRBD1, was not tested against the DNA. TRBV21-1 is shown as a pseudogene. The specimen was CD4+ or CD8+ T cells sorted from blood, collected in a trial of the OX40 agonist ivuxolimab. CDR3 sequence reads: CANGIRDRDLYEQYF. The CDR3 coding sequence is TGTGCCAACGGTATTCGGGACAGGGACCTTTACGAGCAGTACTTC.